The rows below give T cell receptor beta chains drawn from one sample of a study of T cells in Graves' hyperthyroidism and ophthalmopathy. MiXCR, run by TCRdb on the multiplex PCR reads, gives a single entry per CDR3 protein. Counted here are about 210,000 distinct CDR3 sequences, about 15% occurring once; the ten biggest clones make up 50%. The sequencing input was blood. All receptors derive from a man aged 50-59 years with Graves' hyperthyroidism. Each CDR3 is given with its conserved first and last residue. The D gene is left open where the match is weak. Clone size is not always given. Where it is, it says once, few, many or a class for expanded clones.

D gene: TRBD1
V gene: TRBV28
J gene: TRBJ1-5
clone size: .
CDR3 protein: CASSRDRGYNQPQHF
CDR3 DNA: TGTGCCAGCAGCCGGGACAGGGGATACAATCAGCCCCAGCATTTT

D gene: TRBD1
V gene: TRBV27
J gene: TRBJ1-4
clone size: many
CDR3 protein: CASSSLQGLANEKLFF
CDR3 DNA: TGTGCCAGCAGTTCACTACAGGGGCTCGCTAATGAAAAACTGTTTTTT

D gene: TRBD2
V gene: TRBV6-2/TRBV6-3
J gene: TRBJ2-3
clone size: many
CDR3 protein: CASSTGLAARRDTQYF
CDR3 DNA: TGTGCCAGCAGTACGGGACTAGCGGCTAGGAGAGATACGCAGTATTTT

D gene: TRBD1
V gene: TRBV6-1
J gene: TRBJ2-2
clone size: .
CDR3 protein: CASSPGQETGELFF
CDR3 DNA: TGTGCCAGCAGCCCCGGACAGGAGACCGGGGAGCTGTTTTTT

D gene: .
V gene: TRBV20-1
J gene: TRBJ2-4
clone size: .
CDR3 protein: CSAERAENIQYF
CDR3 DNA: TGCAGTGCTGAACGGGCCGAAAACATTCAGTACTTC

D gene: .
V gene: TRBV6-2/TRBV6-3
J gene: TRBJ1-3
clone size: few
CDR3 protein: CASSSGGNPGNTIYF
CDR3 DNA: TGTGCCAGCAGTTCTGGAGGTAACCCCGGAAACACCATATATTTT

D gene: .
V gene: TRBV5-1
J gene: TRBJ2-7
clone size: .
CDR3 protein: CASSSGTYSYEQYF
CDR3 DNA: TGCGCCAGCAGCTCTGGGACTTATTCCTACGAGCAGTACTTC

D gene: TRBD2
V gene: TRBV4-2
J gene: TRBJ2-7
clone size: .
CDR3 protein: CASSQDSPGLAGVSYEQYF
CDR3 DNA: TGTGCCAGCAGCCAAGATAGCCCCGGACTAGCGGGAGTCTCCTACGAGCAGTACTTC

D gene: TRBD2
V gene: TRBV5-1
J gene: TRBJ2-2
clone size: .
CDR3 protein: CASSTGLVDGELFF
CDR3 DNA: TGCGCCAGCAGCACGGGACTAGTTGACGGGGAGCTGTTTTTT

D gene: .
V gene: TRBV3-1
J gene: TRBJ2-7
clone size: many
CDR3 protein: CASSGFQGRYEQYF
CDR3 DNA: TGTGCCAGCAGCGGATTTCAGGGGCGATACGAGCAGTACTTC

D gene: .
V gene: TRBV12-3/TRBV12-4
J gene: TRBJ2-5
clone size: many
CDR3 protein: CASSNTETQYF
CDR3 DNA: TGTGCCAGCAGTAATACAGAGACCCAGTACTTC

D gene: .
V gene: TRBV9
J gene: TRBJ1-2
clone size: .
CDR3 protein: CASSVRAGYGYTF
CDR3 DNA: TGTGCCAGCAGCGTGCGGGCGGGGTATGGCTACACCTTC

D gene: TRBD2
V gene: TRBV6-1
J gene: TRBJ2-2
clone size: few
CDR3 protein: CASSRTSGRATGELFF
CDR3 DNA: TGTGCCAGCAGTCGGACTAGCGGGAGGGCCACCGGGGAGCTGTTTTTT

D gene: .
V gene: TRBV2
J gene: TRBJ1-5
clone size: many
CDR3 protein: CASSERKGGLNQPQHF
CDR3 DNA: TGTGCCAGCAGTGAACGAAAAGGCGGGCTCAATCAGCCCCAGCATTTT

D gene: TRBD1
V gene: TRBV4-3
J gene: TRBJ1-5
clone size: many
CDR3 protein: CASSLGTGGGQPQHF
CDR3 DNA: TGCGCCAGCAGCCTTGGGACAGGGGGAGGGCAGCCCCAGCATTTT

D gene: .
V gene: TRBV10-3
J gene: TRBJ2-1
clone size: few
CDR3 protein: CAISSGPSSYNEQFF
CDR3 DNA: TGTGCCATCAGTTCCGGCCCGAGCTCCTACAATGAGCAGTTCTTC

D gene: TRBD2
V gene: TRBV5-1
J gene: TRBJ2-7
clone size: many
CDR3 protein: CASSLAGGPMHEQYF
CDR3 DNA: TGCGCCAGCAGCTTAGCGGGAGGGCCTATGCACGAGCAGTACTTC

D gene: .
V gene: TRBV20-1
J gene: TRBJ1-1
clone size: many
CDR3 protein: CSASGETEAFF
CDR3 DNA: TGCAGTGCTTCAGGGGAGACTGAAGCTTTCTTT

D gene: .
V gene: TRBV6-1
J gene: TRBJ1-1
clone size: many
CDR3 protein: CASSEFWSARGNTEAFF
CDR3 DNA: TGTGCCAGCAGTGAGTTTTGGTCAGCTCGGGGAAACACTGAAGCTTTCTTT

D gene: .
V gene: TRBV11-3
J gene: TRBJ2-7
clone size: many
CDR3 protein: CASSRRGFSYEQYF
CDR3 DNA: TGTGCCAGCAGCCGACGGGGTTTCTCCTACGAGCAGTACTTC

D gene: .
V gene: TRBV7-2
J gene: TRBJ1-5
clone size: many
CDR3 protein: CASSLRNNQPQHF
CDR3 DNA: TGTGCCAGCAGCTTAAGGAATAATCAGCCCCAGCATTTT

D gene: .
V gene: TRBV20-1
J gene: TRBJ1-5
clone size: many
CDR3 protein: CSARDMTENQPQHF
CDR3 DNA: TGCAGTGCTAGAGATATGACAGAGAATCAGCCCCAGCATTTT

D gene: TRBD1
V gene: TRBV20-1
J gene: TRBJ2-2
clone size: many
CDR3 protein: CSAPQQGTGELFF
CDR3 DNA: TGCAGTGCACCTCAACAGGGGACCGGGGAGCTGTTTTTT

D gene: TRBD2
V gene: TRBV4-1
J gene: TRBJ2-7
clone size: .
CDR3 protein: CASSQVSAGPYEQYF
CDR3 DNA: TGCGCCAGCAGCCAAGTATCAGCGGGACCCTACGAGCAGTACTTC

D gene: TRBD2
V gene: TRBV9
J gene: TRBJ2-3
clone size: many
CDR3 protein: CASSVLAGTDTQYF
CDR3 DNA: TGTGCCAGCAGCGTCCTAGCGGGCACAGATACGCAGTATTTT

D gene: .
V gene: TRBV30
J gene: TRBJ2-7
clone size: .
CDR3 protein: CAWRGRGGWGASEQYF
CDR3 DNA: TGTGCCTGGAGGGGTCGAGGAGGGTGGGGAGCGAGCGAGCAGTACTTC

D gene: .
V gene: TRBV20-1
J gene: TRBJ2-1
clone size: many
CDR3 protein: CSARDFQDRNYNEQFF
CDR3 DNA: TGCAGTGCTAGAGATTTCCAGGACAGAAACTACAATGAGCAGTTCTTC

D gene: TRBD1
V gene: TRBV12-3/TRBV12-4
J gene: TRBJ2-7
clone size: many
CDR3 protein: CASSLTGATSYEQYF
CDR3 DNA: TGTGCCAGCAGTCTTACAGGGGCGACCTCCTACGAGCAGTACTTC

D gene: .
V gene: TRBV7-9
J gene: TRBJ2-1
clone size: .
CDR3 protein: CASSIEFEVAGEQFF
CDR3 DNA: TGCGCCAGCAGCATCGAGTTTGAGGTAGCTGGTGAGCAGTTCTTC

D gene: TRBD1
V gene: TRBV7-9
J gene: TRBJ2-5
clone size: few
CDR3 protein: CASSSYRGISTETQYF
CDR3 DNA: TGTGCCAGCAGCTCTTACAGGGGGATAAGTACGGAGACCCAGTACTTC

D gene: TRBD1
V gene: TRBV27
J gene: TRBJ2-1
clone size: few
CDR3 protein: CASTIDRARLDEQFF
CDR3 DNA: TGTGCCAGTACTATCGACAGGGCGCGTTTGGATGAGCAGTTCTTC

D gene: .
V gene: TRBV19
J gene: TRBJ2-1
clone size: .
CDR3 protein: CASSIVRETYNEQFF
CDR3 DNA: TGTGCCAGTAGTATCGTAAGGGAGACCTACAATGAGCAGTTCTTC

D gene: .
V gene: TRBV20-1
J gene: TRBJ2-7
clone size: many
CDR3 protein: CSPGGNHEQYF
CDR3 DNA: TGCAGCCCAGGCGGGAACCACGAGCAGTACTTC

D gene: TRBD1
V gene: TRBV11-3
J gene: TRBJ2-1
clone size: many
CDR3 protein: CASSLGQPGQGTPNNEQFF
CDR3 DNA: TGTGCCAGCAGCTTAGGGCAGCCGGGACAGGGGACCCCTAACAATGAGCAGTTCTTC

D gene: .
V gene: TRBV2
J gene: TRBJ2-6
clone size: many
CDR3 protein: CASSEAGSSGANVLTF
CDR3 DNA: TGTGCCAGCAGTGAGGCGGGGAGCTCTGGGGCCAACGTCCTGACTTTC

D gene: TRBD1
V gene: TRBV27
J gene: TRBJ2-2
clone size: many
CDR3 protein: CASSGRGTGELFF
CDR3 DNA: TGTGCCAGCAGCGGCAGGGGGACCGGGGAGCTGTTTTTT

D gene: TRBD1
V gene: TRBV7-9
J gene: TRBJ1-1
clone size: .
CDR3 protein: CASSPGGANTEAFF
CDR3 DNA: TGTGCCAGCAGCCCAGGGGGCGCGAACACTGAAGCTTTCTTT

D gene: .
V gene: TRBV28
J gene: TRBJ2-7
clone size: few
CDR3 protein: CASSRTIRAFEQYF
CDR3 DNA: TGTGCCAGCAGTAGGACAATACGAGCCTTTGAGCAGTACTTC

D gene: .
V gene: TRBV5-6
J gene: TRBJ2-3
clone size: .
CDR3 protein: CASSPTVGTQYF
CDR3 DNA: TGTGCCAGCAGCCCGACCGTGGGTACGCAGTATTTT

D gene: TRBD1
V gene: TRBV30
J gene: TRBJ1-5
clone size: many
CDR3 protein: CAWSQGAAQPQHF
CDR3 DNA: TGTGCCTGGAGTCAGGGGGCGGCTCAGCCCCAGCATTTT

D gene: .
V gene: TRBV7-2
J gene: TRBJ2-3
clone size: many
CDR3 protein: CASSVVATDTQYF
CDR3 DNA: TGTGCCAGCAGCGTCGTTGCCACAGATACGCAGTATTTT

D gene: TRBD1
V gene: TRBV6-6
J gene: TRBJ1-2
clone size: many
CDR3 protein: CASSYTRGGNYGYTF
CDR3 DNA: TGTGCCAGCAGTTACACCAGGGGGGGGAACTATGGCTACACCTTC

D gene: TRBD2
V gene: TRBV5-6
J gene: TRBJ2-1
clone size: many
CDR3 protein: CASSLLGTSGRRNEQFF
CDR3 DNA: TGTGCCAGCAGCTTGTTGGGTACTAGCGGGAGGAGGAATGAGCAGTTCTTC

D gene: .
V gene: TRBV19
J gene: TRBJ2-7
clone size: few
CDR3 protein: CASSMRFGYEQYF
CDR3 DNA: TGTGCCAGTAGTATGAGGTTTGGCTACGAGCAGTACTTC

D gene: .
V gene: TRBV12-3/TRBV12-4
J gene: TRBJ1-5
clone size: few
CDR3 protein: CASSLGQVYSNQPQHF
CDR3 DNA: TGTGCCAGCAGTTTAGGCCAGGTGTATAGCAATCAGCCCCAGCATTTT